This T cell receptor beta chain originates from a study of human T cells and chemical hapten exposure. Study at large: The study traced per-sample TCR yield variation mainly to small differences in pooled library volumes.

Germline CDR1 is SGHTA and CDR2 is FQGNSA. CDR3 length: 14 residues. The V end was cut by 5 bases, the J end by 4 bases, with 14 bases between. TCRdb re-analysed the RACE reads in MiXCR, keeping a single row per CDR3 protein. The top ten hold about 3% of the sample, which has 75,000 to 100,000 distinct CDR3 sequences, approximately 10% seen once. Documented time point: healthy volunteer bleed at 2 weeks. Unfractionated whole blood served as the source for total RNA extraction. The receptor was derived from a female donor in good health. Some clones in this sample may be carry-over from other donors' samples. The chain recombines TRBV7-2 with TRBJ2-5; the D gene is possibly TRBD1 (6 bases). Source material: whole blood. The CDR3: CASSTLQGPETQYF. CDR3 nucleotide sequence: TGTGCCAGCAGCACCCTACAGGGACCAGAGACCCAGTACTTC. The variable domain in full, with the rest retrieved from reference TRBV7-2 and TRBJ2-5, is GAGVSQSPSNKVTEKGKDVELRCDPISGHTALYWYRQSLGQGLEFLIYFQGNSAPDKSGLPSDRFSAERTGGSVSTLTIQRTQQEDSAVYLCASSTLQGPETQYFGPGTRLLVL.